These 9 T cell receptor beta chains originate from one sample sequenced in a study of shared clonotypes between healthy human individuals. TCRdb's table, derived via immunoSEQ multiplex PCR, lists solely in-frame clones and lacks some. Here the sample spans more than 1,200,000 clones, 98% to 99% being singletons. The specimen sequenced was naive CD4+ T cells sorted from blood. Subset defined: CD45RA+ positively selected. The source is a man aged 25-45 years in good health.

About this clone: Other DNA sequences in this specimen translate into the identical CDR3. The CDR3 protein is CASRGQGQETQYF. In DNA form, the CDR3 reads TGTGCCAGCAGAGGACAGGGCCAAGAGACCCAGTACTTC. The V call is TRBV6-5, the J call TRBJ2-5; 8 bases map to TRBD1. Germline values: CDR1 MNHEY, CDR2 SVGAGI. The CDR3 covers 13 residues. After removal of 6 bases from V and 1 base from J, the junction contained 1 base not matched to a gene.

This chain links TRBV29-1 with TRBJ2-3; 10 nucleotides match TRBD1. V gave up 6 bases and J gave up 6 bases; unmatched junction bases: 9. Germline assignment: CDR1 SQVTM and CDR2 ANQGSEA. CDR3 length: 14 residues. CDR3 loop: CSVEGGQGRDTQYF. CDR3 nucleotide sequence: TGCAGCGTGGAGGGGGGACAGGGGAGGGATACGCAGTATTTT.

This clone appeared a single time. The chain is built from TRBV7-2 and TRBJ2-2, with D possibly being TRBD1 (5 bases). Germline assignment: CDR1 SGHTA and CDR2 FQGNSA. This CDR3 region has 14 residues. V was trimmed by 3 bases and J by 2 bases, leaving 7 bases between them. The CDR3 protein is CASSFRGNTGELFF. The CDR3 region has the DNA TGTGCCAGCAGCTTTAGGGGAAACACCGGGGAGCTGTTTTTT. The whole variable domain, filled in from reference TRBV7-2 and TRBJ2-2, reads GAGVSQSPSNKVTEKGKDVELRCDPISGHTALYWYRQSLGQGLEFLIYFQGNSAPDKSGLPSDRFSAERTGGSVSTLTIQRTQQEDSAVYLCASSFRGNTGELFFGEGSRLTVL.

The CDR3 loop is CASSFTGATYNEQFF. CDR3 nucleotides: TGTGCCAGCAGCTTCACGGGAGCTACCTACAATGAGCAGTTCTTC. This chain joins TRBV7-2 and TRBJ2-1, with D perhaps TRBD2 (6 bases). The germline V and J ends were trimmed by 3 bases and 2 bases, with 11 bases remaining between them. CDR3 length: 15 residues. Germline CDR1 reads SGHTA; CDR2 reads FQGNSA.

This chain connects TRBV6-6 to TRBJ1-1, with unresolved D. The CDR3 runs 13 residues. Trimming cost V 7 bases and J 2 bases, with 11 bases left between them. Germline V CDR1 and CDR2: MNHNY, SVGAGI (reference sequence). As DNA, the CDR3 is TGTGCCAGCATTCGGCTTATCAACACTGAAGCTTTCTTT. It specifies CASIRLINTEAFF.

The CDR3 sequence: CASIPKPLNTGELFF. DNA for the CDR3: TGTGCCAGCATTCCAAAACCTCTGAACACCGGGGAGCTGTTTTTT. This rearrangement joins TRBV11-2 to TRBJ2-2; D gene uncertain. Trimming took off 7 bases at V and 1 base at J, with 13 bases between the two ends. The V gene's germline CDR1 is SGHAT and CDR2 FQNNGV. The CDR3 length is 15 residues.

The V gene is TRBV11-3, the J gene TRBJ2-1, with 7 bases lining up with TRBD1. Germline trimming cut 5 bases from V and 4 bases from J; bases unmatched to any gene: 8. CDR1 is SGHNT and CDR2 is YENEEA in the germline V gene. The CDR3 length is 15 residues. The CDR3 nucleotides read TGTGCCAGCAGCCCTGATGGACAGGAGTACAATGAGCAGTTCTTC. This gives the protein CASSPDGQEYNEQFF.

The chain employs TRBV29-1 and TRBJ1-2; 9 bases fit TRBD1. This CDR3 region has 12 residues. V was pared by 2 bases and J by 9 bases, with 4 bases of the junction left unmatched. Per germline, CDR1 SQVTM and CDR2 ANQGSEA. CDR3 sequence reads: CSVEKGQGSYTF. The CDR3, as DNA: TGCAGCGTTGAAAAGGGACAGGGTAGCTACACCTTC.

The V and J genes are TRBV5-1 and TRBJ2-7, with 12 bases identical to TRBD2. After removal of 5 bases from V and 0 bases from J, the junction contained 0 bases not matched to a gene. CDR1 and CDR2 (germline): SGHRS, YFSETQ. The CDR3 totals 14 residues. The CDR3 is CASRTSGSSYEQYF. The CDR3 DNA follows: TGCGCCAGCAGGACTAGCGGGAGCTCCTACGAGCAGTACTTC.